The 3 T cell receptor beta chains below come from one sample, sequenced in a study of vaccination effects on CD4 cells after COVID-19 (dated by TCRdb to 2022 to 2024). The ViraFEST assay stimulated PBMC with viral peptide pools and then used TCR sequencing to identify antigen-specific CD4+ T cell clonotypes by expansion. After roughly 11 days of culture, CD4+ T cells were isolated with the EasySep CD4+ T cell isolation kit. Each participant got two doses of an mRNA SARS-CoV-2 vaccine, either BNT162b2 or mRNA-1273. Antigen specificity for these receptors is unknown. The library relied on the immunoSEQ multiplex PCR assay. TCRdb mirrors the immuneACCESS table, restricted to in-frame sequences. Some clones are absent from its copies; in checked studies, under half trace to an unresolved V gene, and the reason for the others is unknown. The sample table contains some 21,000 clones; only one count was recorded for less than 85% of them. Of the sample, about 9.1% is held by the ten largest clones.

The sample consisted of CD4+ T cells from PBMCs cultured with HCoV-229E spike peptides, taken after COVID-19 vaccination. The cell subset or site label corresponds to: HCoV-229E spike overlapping peptide pool stimulation. These receptors originate from a human donor who received a COVID-19 vaccine.

This chain connects TRBV11-2 to TRBJ2-7; 9 bases are a match to TRBD2. From germline, CDR1 is SGHAT and CDR2 FQNNGV. J lost 9 bases, V lost 5 bases, and 11 bases had no gene match. The CDR3 length is 14 residues. The CDR3 spells CASSPEGGRGVQYF. Written as DNA, the CDR3 is TGTGCCAGCAGCCCCGAAGGCGGGAGGGGAGTGCAGTACTTC.

A few counts support this clone. The chain carries TRBV6-5 and TRBJ2-2; 9 bases are shared with TRBD1. The J segment lost 7 bases and the V segment lost 7 bases, leaving 10 bases of the junction unmatched. CDR3 length equals 15 residues. Per the germline V gene, CDR1 is MNHEY and CDR2 is SVGAGI. The CDR3 sequence is CASNLQGAGSGELFF. DNA of the CDR3: TGTGCCAGCAACTTACAGGGGGCGGGAAGCGGGGAGCTGTTTTTT.

This sequence joins TRBV5-6 and TRBJ2-3, with D hard to call. The CDR3 is 15 residues long. Germline-derived CDR1 and CDR2 are SGHDT and YYEEEE. V dropped 2 bases and J dropped 6 bases, with 16 bases sitting between them. Here the CDR3 reads CASSLIDGERDTQYF. DNA for the CDR3: TGTGCCAGCAGCTTAATTGATGGGGAACGCGATACGCAGTATTTT.